Sequencing of this TCR beta chain was carried out in a study of Tregs in tolerant kidney transplant recipients. From germline, CDR1 is ENHRY and CDR2 SYGVKD. The CDR3 totals 18 residues. The ends were cut back, 0 bases at V and 8 bases at J, with 23 bases in the middle. The repertoire was sequenced with immunoSEQ multiplex PCR; TCRdb's copy has only in-frame clones and lacks some. The sample lists tens of thousands of clones, 98% occurring once. CD4+CD25+CD127- Tregs, CD4+CD25- non-Tregs, CD4 and CD8 cells were sorted. Regulatory T cells were sorted from thawed PBMCs rested overnight at 37°C with about 210 IU/ml IL-2. In this sample, this clone turned up once. Its matching antigen is unknown. Points from the study as a whole: Some patients' samples used different primers over time, so nucleotide sequences weren't comparable.

The rearrangement links TRBV10-3 to TRBJ2-1, with D possibly matching TRBD1 (9 bases). The input for sequencing was Tregs from blood, taken before the transplant. The receptor comes from a human donor who received a combined kidney and bone marrow transplant. The CDR3 is CAISESISGTGLGDEQFF. DNA for the CDR3: TGTGCCATCAGTGAGTCGATTAGCGGGACAGGGCTAGGGGATGAGCAGTTCTTC.